The rows below give T cell receptor beta chains drawn from one sample of a study of control samples from healthy donors and cancer patients. Libraries were prepared by immunoSEQ multiplex PCR; TCRdb keeps only in-frame clonotypes and omits some of them. This table holds approximately 82,000 clones, roughly 93% found once. Sequenced input: PBMCs. Receptors were obtained from a woman in her thirties or forties with lung cancer. Each CDR3 is given with its conserved first and last residue. The order of the fields is J gene, V gene, clone size, D gene, CDR3 DNA, CDR3 protein. D genes are given only for firm matches. Where a row states a size, it is once, few, many or the class of an expanded clone; other rows omit it.

TRBJ1-2 | TRBV3-1/TRBV3-2 | once | - | TGTGCCAGCAGCCAAGAGTCGGGCAGGGGAGATAGTGGCTACACCTTC | CASSQESGRGDSGYTF
TRBJ1-5 | TRBV6-6 | - | - | TGTGCCAGCATATCGTATAGCAATCAGCCCCAGCATTTT | CASISYSNQPQHF
TRBJ2-2 | TRBV7-3 | - | - | TGTGCCAGCAGCGCAAGCGGGAACACCGGGGAGCTGTTTTTT | CASSASGNTGELFF
TRBJ2-7 | TRBV30 | - | - | TGTGCCTGGAGCGACAGCACCTACGAGCAGTACTTC | CAWSDSTYEQYF
TRBJ1-3 | TRBV5-1 | - | - | TGCGCCAGCAGCCCCTTCGGGCCTGGAAACACCATATATTTT | CASSPFGPGNTIYF
TRBJ2-2 | TRBV4-1 | - | - | TGCGCCAGCAGCCGGGGACAATCGAACACCGGGGAGCTGTTTTTT | CASSRGQSNTGELFF
TRBJ2-2 | TRBV5-1 | - | - | TGCGCCAGCAGCTTACCGGCGGGCGGGGAGCTGTTTTTT | CASSLPAGGELFF
TRBJ2-7 | TRBV6-6 | - | TRBD1 | TGTGCCAGCAGTGGGACAGCCTACGAGCAGTACTTC | CASSGTAYEQYF
TRBJ1-1 | TRBV13 | - | TRBD1 | TGTGCCAGCAGCCTCGAGGGACAGGGGTTCGCTGAAGCTTTCTTT | CASSLEGQGFAEAFF
TRBJ1-1 | TRBV7-8 | - | - | TGTGCCAGCAGCTACACGGAGGGGATCACTGAAGCTTTCTTT | CASSYTEGITEAFF
TRBJ2-5 | TRBV20-1 | - | TRBD2 | TGCAGTGCTAGTCTAGCGGGGGCCGAGACCCAGTACTTC | CSASLAGAETQYF
TRBJ1-6 | TRBV5-1 | - | TRBD1 | TGCGCCAGCAGCTGGGACAGGGGGCTTTCACCCCTCCACTTT | CASSWDRGLSPLHF
TRBJ1-4 | TRBV2 | - | - | TGTGCCAGCGAAATTAATGAAAAACTGTTTTTT | CASEINEKLFF
TRBJ2-1 | TRBV9 | - | TRBD2 | TGTGCCAGCACCCCCGCGGGGGGGATGTACAATGAGCAGTTCTTC | CASTPAGGMYNEQFF
TRBJ1-3 | TRBV9 | - | - | TGTGCCAGCAGCGTACAGGGGTCTGGAAACACCATATATTTT | CASSVQGSGNTIYF
TRBJ2-7 | TRBV27 | - | - | TGTGCCAGCAGTTTGGCAGGGGACTCCTACGAGCAGTACTTC | CASSLAGDSYEQYF
TRBJ1-5 | TRBV27 | - | - | TGTGCCAGCAGATTAGGGGGGATAAATCAGCCCCAGCATTTT | CASRLGGINQPQHF
TRBJ1-2 | TRBV18 | - | TRBD1 | TGTGCCAGCTCACCTAGTAGGGACAGGGAAGGCTACACCTTC | CASSPSRDREGYTF
TRBJ1-2 | TRBV18 | - | - | TGTGCCAGCTCTCCGCCGGGACACCTCTATGGCTACACCTTC | CASSPPGHLYGYTF
TRBJ2-7 | TRBV2 | few | - | TGTGCCAGCAGTCTCAGGGCGGCCTACGAGCAGTACTTC | CASSLRAAYEQYF
TRBJ2-2 | TRBV4-2 | - | - | TGTGCCAGCAGCCAAGAATTTTCGCGGGGTCCCGGGGAGCTGTTTTTT | CASSQEFSRGPGELFF
TRBJ2-2 | TRBV19 | - | TRBD2 | TGTGCCAGTAGTTCCCCCCCCCGACTAGCGGAGGACACCGGGGAGCTGTTTTTT | CASSSPPRLAEDTGELFF
TRBJ2-4 | TRBV3-1/TRBV3-2 | - | - | TGTGCCAGCAGCCAAAGTCCAGCACAAAAAAACATTCAGTACTTC | CASSQSPAQKNIQYF
TRBJ2-7 | TRBV11-2 | - | - | TGTGCCAGCAGCTCCGGCTCATCCTACGAGCAGTACTTC | CASSSGSSYEQYF
TRBJ2-1 | TRBV27 | - | - | TGTGCCAGCAGTTCAACACCCTACAATGAGCAGTTCTTC | CASSSTPYNEQFF
TRBJ2-5 | TRBV12-5 | once | - | TGTGCTAGTGGTTTGCGGGGGTCAGAGACCCAGTACTTC | CASGLRGSETQYF
TRBJ1-4 | TRBV7-2 | - | - | TGTGCCAGCAGCCCCGCCTGGACAACTAATGAAAAACTGTTTTTT | CASSPAWTTNEKLFF
TRBJ1-1 | TRBV21-1 | - | - | TGTGCCAGCAGCGGGCCGACCTGTTGGGGCACTGAAGCTTTCTTT | CASSGPTCWGTEAFF
TRBJ2-3 | TRBV7-6 | - | TRBD1 | TGTGCCAGCACCTGGGACAGGGGGTCAGATACGCAGTATTTT | CASTWDRGSDTQYF
TRBJ2-3 | TRBV4-1 | - | TRBD2 | TGCGCCAGCAGCCAGAGACTAGCGGGGGGGCCCACAGATACGCAGTATTTT | CASSQRLAGGPTDTQYF
TRBJ1-1 | TRBV6-1 | - | TRBD1 | TGTGCCAGCAGCGAACCGGGTGGAGGGGGCTTCACTGAAGCTTTCTTT | CASSEPGGGGFTEAFF
TRBJ1-1 | TRBV4-1 | - | - | TGCGCCAGCAGCCAAATCGGGAACACTGAAGCTTTCTTT | CASSQIGNTEAFF
TRBJ2-7 | TRBV18 | - | - | TGTGCCAGCTCACCAGAAAGGGTAGGTCTCACCTACGAGCAGTACTTC | CASSPERVGLTYEQYF
TRBJ2-3 | TRBV5-1 | - | - | TGCGCCAGCAGCTTGGGGGGGCCGACAGATACGCAGTATTTT | CASSLGGPTDTQYF
TRBJ1-5 | TRBV19 | - | - | TGTGCCAGCCTAACAACAGGGCTTAGCAATCAGCCCCAGCATTTT | CASLTTGLSNQPQHF
TRBJ2-5 | TRBV19 | - | - | TGTGCCAGTAGCCCCCCGGGCTGGTACCAAGAGACCCAGTACTTC | CASSPPGWYQETQYF
TRBJ2-1 | TRBV11-3 | - | - | TGTGCCAGCAGCTCCGTTTCCTACAATGAGCAGTTCTTC | CASSSVSYNEQFF